The rows below give T cell receptor beta chains drawn from one sample of a study of blood T cells in healthy people across ages. One entry per CDR3 protein, called by TCRdb with MiXCR from the 5' RACE reads. Among around 1,700,000 distinct CDR3 sequences, about 28% were seen once, and the ten largest hold roughly 8.2%. Sequenced material: blood. The receptor source for this set is a woman between 25 and 40 years old in good health. Both conserved end residues are part of each CDR3. The D gene is left open where the match is weak. For some rows the clone size is stated as once, few or many, or as a class when expanded; others skip it.

abundance: .; j_gene: TRBJ2-1; v_gene: TRBV20-1; len: 14; d_gene: TRBD1; CDR3aa: CSARVDRGRDEQFF
abundance: few; j_gene: TRBJ2-3; v_gene: TRBV7-2; len: 19; d_gene: TRBD2; CDR3aa: CASSQPQTLAGGTTDTQYF
abundance: .; j_gene: TRBJ1-1; v_gene: TRBV27; len: 13; d_gene: .; CDR3aa: CANRSFRDTEAFF
abundance: few; j_gene: TRBJ2-4; v_gene: TRBV7-2; len: 15; d_gene: .; CDR3aa: CASSVQHLAKNIQYF
abundance: .; j_gene: TRBJ2-1; v_gene: TRBV3-1; len: 12; d_gene: .; CDR3aa: CASSRGGDKEFF
abundance: few; j_gene: TRBJ2-2; v_gene: TRBV7-2; len: 16; d_gene: TRBD2; CDR3aa: CASSRRAGGNTGELFF
abundance: few; j_gene: TRBJ2-2; v_gene: TRBV24-1; len: 14; d_gene: TRBD2; CDR3aa: CATRTSGSTGELFF
abundance: .; j_gene: TRBJ2-7; v_gene: TRBV7-8; len: 15; d_gene: TRBD1; CDR3aa: CASSGPGQGLYEQYF
abundance: .; j_gene: TRBJ2-7; v_gene: TRBV12-5; len: 14; d_gene: .; CDR3aa: CASGWEAGRYEQYF
abundance: many; j_gene: TRBJ2-5; v_gene: TRBV29-1; len: 19; d_gene: .; CDR3aa: CSVPEPAAGQIMPQETQYF
abundance: .; j_gene: TRBJ2-1; v_gene: TRBV28; len: 15; d_gene: .; CDR3aa: CASSTSLGAREEQFF
abundance: .; j_gene: TRBJ1-1; v_gene: TRBV6-6; len: 14; d_gene: .; CDR3aa: CASKESGSHTEAFF
abundance: many; j_gene: TRBJ2-1; v_gene: TRBV5-1; len: 16; d_gene: .; CDR3aa: CASTPDPGDHYNEQFF
abundance: .; j_gene: TRBJ2-5; v_gene: TRBV20-1; len: 15; d_gene: TRBD2; CDR3aa: CSASTGTSVQETQYF
abundance: many; j_gene: TRBJ1-2; v_gene: TRBV5-1; len: 14; d_gene: TRBD1; CDR3aa: CASSLMRDSSGYTF
abundance: .; j_gene: TRBJ2-5; v_gene: TRBV4-1; len: 16; d_gene: TRBD2; CDR3aa: CASSQESSGGGETQYF
abundance: few; j_gene: TRBJ2-7; v_gene: TRBV5-1; len: 14; d_gene: .; CDR3aa: CASSYAGRTYEQYF
abundance: few; j_gene: TRBJ2-3; v_gene: TRBV7-2; len: 12; d_gene: .; CDR3aa: CASSHDRLAQYF
abundance: many; j_gene: TRBJ2-1; v_gene: TRBV29-1; len: 13; d_gene: TRBD2; CDR3aa: CSAVAGIYNEQFF
abundance: few; j_gene: TRBJ1-2; v_gene: TRBV4-1; len: 12; d_gene: .; CDR3aa: CASRGLGYGYTF
abundance: .; j_gene: TRBJ2-7; v_gene: TRBV11-2; len: 15; d_gene: TRBD2; CDR3aa: CASGRPSGIFYEQYF
abundance: .; j_gene: .; v_gene: TRBV4-1; len: 13; d_gene: .; CDR3aa: CASSQDEEETQYF
abundance: few; j_gene: TRBJ1-2; v_gene: TRBV2; len: 13; d_gene: TRBD1; CDR3aa: CASTRGLGYGYTF
abundance: .; j_gene: TRBJ2-7; v_gene: TRBV7-2; len: 16; d_gene: TRBD2; CDR3aa: CASSLQLVGGLYEQYF
abundance: .; j_gene: TRBJ1-1; v_gene: TRBV3-1; len: 13; d_gene: .; CDR3aa: CASSPGLDGEAFF
abundance: few; j_gene: TRBJ2-3; v_gene: TRBV5-1; len: 15; d_gene: .; CDR3aa: CASSYGQTSTDTQYF
abundance: .; j_gene: TRBJ2-7; v_gene: TRBV12-3/TRBV12-4; len: 15; d_gene: .; CDR3aa: CASSLGPSSPSEQYF
abundance: .; j_gene: TRBJ1-4; v_gene: TRBV18; len: 13; d_gene: .; CDR3aa: CASSPGVDEKLFF
abundance: many; j_gene: TRBJ2-5; v_gene: TRBV20-1; len: 15; d_gene: TRBD2; CDR3aa: CSATGTSGGGETQYF
abundance: many; j_gene: TRBJ2-6; v_gene: TRBV15; len: 16; d_gene: .; CDR3aa: CATSSFHGSGANVLTF
abundance: .; j_gene: TRBJ2-7; v_gene: TRBV2; len: 14; d_gene: .; CDR3aa: CASSERSNTYEQYF
abundance: few; j_gene: TRBJ2-5; v_gene: TRBV18; len: 15; d_gene: .; CDR3aa: CASSPLEGGGETQYF
abundance: few; j_gene: TRBJ2-1; v_gene: TRBV4-2; len: 14; d_gene: .; CDR3aa: CASSPRVGDNEQFF
abundance: .; j_gene: TRBJ1-5; v_gene: TRBV10-3; len: 14; d_gene: .; CDR3aa: CAISASNSNQPQHF
abundance: once; j_gene: TRBJ2-3; v_gene: TRBV11-2; len: 16; d_gene: TRBD1; CDR3aa: CASSVVWTGRTDTQYF
abundance: .; j_gene: TRBJ1-5; v_gene: TRBV20-1; len: 13; d_gene: .; CDR3aa: CSARYHSNQPQHF
abundance: many; j_gene: TRBJ2-4; v_gene: TRBV7-2; len: 17; d_gene: TRBD2; CDR3aa: CASSLGPSGRAGDIQYF
abundance: .; j_gene: TRBJ1-2; v_gene: TRBV12-3/TRBV12-4; len: 13; d_gene: TRBD1; CDR3aa: CASSSLTGGGYTF
abundance: .; j_gene: TRBJ2-1; v_gene: TRBV15; len: 19; d_gene: TRBD1; CDR3aa: CATSPRTQGGGYSYNEQFF
abundance: many; j_gene: TRBJ2-5; v_gene: TRBV20-1; len: 15; d_gene: TRBD2; CDR3aa: CSAGTSGSAQETQYF
abundance: many; j_gene: TRBJ2-7; v_gene: TRBV29-1; len: 13; d_gene: TRBD1; CDR3aa: CSVERQGAYEQYF
abundance: .; j_gene: TRBJ1-1; v_gene: TRBV9; len: 14; d_gene: .; CDR3aa: CASSAVGPIAEAFF
abundance: .; j_gene: TRBJ1-1; v_gene: TRBV9; len: 15; d_gene: TRBD1; CDR3aa: CASSPRQGMDTEAFF
abundance: many; j_gene: TRBJ2-3; v_gene: TRBV9; len: 16; d_gene: TRBD2; CDR3aa: CASSVGLAGQTDTQYF
abundance: .; j_gene: TRBJ2-5; v_gene: TRBV11-2; len: 14; d_gene: .; CDR3aa: CASSPPPISDEQYF
abundance: .; j_gene: TRBJ2-1; v_gene: TRBV5-1; len: 15; d_gene: .; CDR3aa: CASRAPGLSYNEQFF
abundance: .; j_gene: TRBJ1-2; v_gene: TRBV29-1; len: 12; d_gene: .; CDR3aa: CSVAGANYGYTF
abundance: .; j_gene: TRBJ2-7; v_gene: TRBV11-2; len: 15; d_gene: .; CDR3aa: CASSLSGGNGDEQYF
abundance: few; j_gene: TRBJ2-5; v_gene: TRBV20-1; len: 13; d_gene: .; CDR3aa: CSARDRAGETQYF
abundance: few; j_gene: TRBJ1-1; v_gene: TRBV11-2; len: 12; d_gene: .; CDR3aa: CASSSQGRAAFF
abundance: many; j_gene: .; v_gene: TRBV10-3; len: 14; d_gene: TRBD1; CDR3aa: CAISVGDRGAEQYF
abundance: few; j_gene: TRBJ1-6; v_gene: TRBV5-6; len: 15; d_gene: TRBD1; CDR3aa: CASSRGTGGNSPLHF
abundance: few; j_gene: TRBJ2-1; v_gene: TRBV28; len: 15; d_gene: TRBD2; CDR3aa: CASSLDGGTNNEQFF